These 15 T cell receptor beta chains originate from one sample sequenced in a study of OX40 agonist ivuxolimab in advanced cancers. The library was generated by the immunoSEQ multiplex PCR assay. Sourced from immuneACCESS, this table was stored by TCRdb with only in-frame sequences that have V and J called. A share of the clones is absent; for the studies checked, an unresolved V gene accounts for under half, and the remainder has no known explanation. The sample yields tens of thousands of clones; over 80% were counted once. The biggest ten clones account for around 25% of the sample. This sample comprised CD4+ or CD8+ T cells sorted from blood, obtained in a trial of the OX40 agonist ivuxolimab. All receptors derive from an adult with an advanced solid tumor such as melanoma, head and neck, liver or kidney cancer.

The chain joins TRBV12-5 to TRBJ1-1, with D tentatively TRBD1 (6 bases). The CDR3 length is 15 residues. Trimming pared 6 bases from V and 6 bases from J, leaving 20 bases between. The V gene's germline CDR1 is LGHNT and CDR2 FRNRAP. CDR3 DNA: TGTGCTAGTGGCCCCTCTCAGGGGTGGGTTGCTGAAGCTTTCTTT. This encodes CASGPSQGWVAEAFF.

The chain employs TRBV4-3 and TRBJ1-1, with D possibly matching TRBD1 (5 bases). The germline gives CDR1 LGHNA, CDR2 YSLEER. The V end lost 4 bases, the J end lost 0 bases, and 9 bases lay between the germline ends. This CDR3 has 14 amino acids. The CDR3 nucleotides are TGCGCCAGCAGCCGAAACAGGCTGAACACTGAAGCTTTCTTT. Amino acid sequence: CASSRNRLNTEAFF.

The rearrangement joins TRBV6-6 to TRBJ1-5; D call uncertain. V was trimmed by 6 bases and J by 0 bases, leaving 9 bases between them. CDR3 length: 14 residues. Germline lookup yields CDR1 MNHNY and CDR2 SVGAGI (reference sequence). The CDR3 coding sequence is TGTGCCAGCAGCCTCTACTATAGCAATCAGCCCCAGCATTTT. This codes for CASSLYYSNQPQHF.

The chain uses TRBV28 and TRBJ1-5; D is possibly TRBD1 (5 bases). The germline V gene encodes CDR1 MDHEN and CDR2 SYDVKM. The CDR3 loop spans 16 amino acids. V was trimmed by 1 base and J by 0 bases, leaving 10 bases between them. The chain's CDR3 is CASSLFAGNSNQPQHF. In DNA form, the CDR3 reads TGTGCCAGCAGTTTATTCGCAGGGAATAGCAATCAGCCCCAGCATTTT.

The genes are TRBV11-3 and TRBJ2-3; 12 positions match TRBD2. Germline assignment: CDR1 SGHNT and CDR2 YENEEA. V dropped 3 bases and J dropped 5; count of bases not matched to a gene: 9. The CDR3 sequence is 17 residues long. The CDR3 loop is CASSFNPSGRAGDTQYF. DNA for the CDR3: TGTGCCAGCAGCTTTAATCCTAGCGGGAGGGCGGGAGATACGCAGTATTTT.

The CDR3 DNA follows: TGTGCCAGCAGTGAATTTAGGGACAGAGAGTACAATGAGCAGTTCTTC. Translated: CASSEFRDREYNEQFF. The chain carries TRBV25-1 and TRBJ2-1; 7 positions agree with TRBD1. V lost 1 base, J lost 4 bases, and 7 bases stayed unmatched. Germline CDR1 reads MGHDK; CDR2 reads SYGVNS. This CDR3 is built from 16 residues. Complete variable domain (other parts from reference TRBV25-1 and TRBJ2-1): EADIYQTPRYLVIGTGKKITLECSQTMGHDKMYWYQQDPGMELHLIHYSYGVNSTEKGDLSSESTVSRIRTEHFPLTLESARPSHTSQYLCASSEFRDREYNEQFFGPGTRLTVL.

This chain joins TRBV19 and TRBJ1-1, with D unclear. V was cut by 7 bases and J by 0 bases, with 9 bases left in between. CDR1 and CDR2 (germline): LNHDA, SQIVND (reference sequence). This CDR3 has 13 residues. The CDR3 spells CASTRFMNTEAFF. For the CDR3, the DNA is TGTGCCAGTACGCGCTTCATGAACACTGAAGCTTTCTTT. The entire variable domain, with the rest obtained from reference TRBV19 and TRBJ1-1, is as follows: DGGITQSPKYLFRKEGQNVTLSCEQNLNHDAMYWYRQDPGQGLRLIYYSQIVNDFQKGDIAEGYSVSREKKESFPLTVTSAQKNPTAFYLCASTRFMNTEAFFGQGTRLTVV.

The rearrangement joins TRBV6-5 to TRBJ2-1; D is unresolved. The CDR3 is made up of 15 amino acids. The germline CDR1 and CDR2 sequences are MNHEY and SVGAGI. V was trimmed by 0 bases and J by 1 base, leaving 7 bases between them. The CDR3 DNA is TGTGCCAGCAGTTACTCAGGCGAATCCTACAATGAGCAGTTCTTC. As protein: CASSYSGESYNEQFF.

The chain employs TRBV2 and TRBJ2-7, with 8 nucleotides matching TRBD2. Per germline, CDR1 SNHLY and CDR2 FYNNEI. The CDR3 length is 15 residues. The V segment lost 10 bases and the J segment 0 bases; nucleotides outside the gene matches: 11. The CDR3 DNA reads as TGTGCCACCCGGGGCAGTAGCGGGGCCTCCTACGAGCAGTACGTC. Amino acid sequence: CATRGSSGASYEQYV.

The rearrangement uses TRBV20-1 and TRBJ2-1, with D uncertain. V shed 5 bases and J shed 3 bases, with 2 bases lying between them. This CDR3 comprises 10 residues. Germline V gives CDR1 DFQATT, CDR2 SNEGSKA (reference sequence). The CDR3 is CSADYNEQFF. In nucleotides, the CDR3 is TGCAGTGCTGACTACAATGAGCAGTTCTTC.

On this clone: One end of the junction fails to match germline, which may point to a read error. This chain connects TRBV7-7 to TRBJ2-7, with D possibly called TRBD1 or TRBD2 (6 bases each). The CDR3 covers 18 residues. CDR1 and CDR2 (germline): SSHAT, FNYEAQ (reference sequence). CDR3 DNA: TGTGCTAGCAGCCGATGGCTGGGGGGCCCCGAGTCAAGTTACGAGCAGTACTTC. The encoded protein is CASSRWLGGPESSYEQYF. Together with reference TRBV7-7 and TRBJ2-7, the CDR3 gives the full variable domain: GAGVSQSPRYKVTKRGQDVTLRCDPISSHATLYWYQQALGQGPEFLTYFNYEAQPDKSGLPSDRFSAERPEGSISTLTIQRTEQRDSAMYRCASSRWLGGPESSYEQYFGPGTRLTVT.

The chain recombines TRBV9 with TRBJ2-7; a possible D gene is TRBD1 (5 bases). The CDR3 is 12 amino acids. Per the germline V gene, CDR1 is SGDLS and CDR2 is YYNGEE. Trimming removed 0 bases at V and 5 bases at J, with 6 bases between. CDR3 residues: CASSVDRNEQYV. CDR3 sequence (DNA): TGTGCCAGCAGCGTAGACAGGAACGAGCAGTACGTC.

The J gene is TRBJ2-5, the V gene TRBV7-9, with D maybe TRBD1 (6 bases). The CDR3 totals 15 residues. Germline lookup yields CDR1 SEHNR and CDR2 FQNEAQ (reference sequence). V dropped 4 bases and J dropped 2 bases, with 14 bases sitting between them. Here the CDR3 reads CASSSRTDSQETQYF. CDR3 coding DNA: TGTGCCAGCAGCTCCCGGACAGACAGTCAAGAGACCCAGTACTTC.

This rearrangement joins TRBV27 to TRBJ2-3; D call uncertain. The CDR3 contains 13 residues. Deletions cut 0 bases from V and 6 bases from J, with 7 bases between. Germline loops: CDR1 MNHEY, CDR2 SMNVEV (reference sequence). CDR3 DNA: TGTGCCAGCAGTTTATCGAACTTTGATACGCAGTATTTT. This sequence encodes CASSLSNFDTQYF.

This sequence joins TRBV28 and TRBJ1-1, with a possible D match to TRBD1 (6 bases). The CDR3 runs 18 residues. Trimming shortened V by 1 base and J by 2 bases, and 20 bases separated the two germline ends. Germline V gives CDR1 MDHEN, CDR2 SYDVKM. The CDR3 DNA follows: TGTGCCAGCAGTTTATTGGTTCCGACAGGAGAATCCAACACTGAAGCTTTCTTT. It yields the protein CASSLLVPTGESNTEAFF.